This T cell receptor beta chain comes out of a study of T cell responses to AZD1222 COVID-19 vaccine. This table comes from immunoSEQ multiplex PCR, and its TCRdb copy is limited to in-frame clones, with some not included. The sample lists some 130,000 clones, 80% to 90% seen once, with 7.5% to 8.5% in the top ten. The sequencing used peripheral blood, collected on day 0 of AZD1222 vaccination. The TCR was taken from an adult in good health.

In DNA form, the CDR3 reads TGTGCCAGCTGCCACCCTTCTGGCGGGGGTTGGGTGGAAAAACTGTTTTTT. Residues: CASCHPSGGGWVEKLFF. The rearrangement joins TRBV28 to TRBJ1-4; D perhaps matches TRBD1 (5 bases). V lost 8 bases and J lost 8, with 27 bases in between. Germline V lookup: CDR1 MDHEN, CDR2 SYDVKM. The CDR3 contains 17 residues.